These 9 T cell receptor beta chains came from one sample sequenced in a study of yellow fever vaccine responses in identical twins. MiXCR, run by TCRdb on the RT-PCR reads, gives a single entry per CDR3 protein. The sample carries approximately 10,000 distinct CDR3 sequences, approximately 83% recorded once. Sequencing was performed on T cells from blood (PBMCs), unsorted or a sorted subset (not recorded which), taken before or after yellow fever vaccination (not recorded which). These receptors were obtained from a woman between 18 and 30 years old who received the yellow fever vaccine.

On this clonotype: A read error may account for a junction end that differs from germline. The chain joins TRBV6-1 to TRBJ2-1; weak D call: TRBD1 (7 bases). This CDR3 has 17 amino acids. Germline-derived CDR1 and CDR2 are MNHNS and SASEGT. The CDR3 region has the DNA TGTGCCAGCTTTCACACCCCGCCAGGGGGGTACTACAATGAGGAGTTCTTC. Translated, it gives CASFHTPPGGYYNEEFF.

The chain employs TRBV18 and TRBJ2-3; 10 positions agree with TRBD1. Germline values: CDR1 KGHSH, CDR2 LQKENI. CDR3 length: 15 amino acids. With V trimmed by 5 bases and J by 3 bases, 5 bases remained unmatched. The CDR3 nucleotides read TGTGCCAGCTCAGCTCGGGACAGGGGAACAGATACGCAGTATTTT. This gives the protein CASSARDRGTDTQYF.

The count of this clonotype is one. This chain joins TRBV5-1 and TRBJ2-2; possibly TRBD1 for D (6 bases). The CDR3 has 15 amino acids. Deletions cut 4 bases from V and 7 bases from J, with 17 bases between. Germline V gives CDR1 SGHRS, CDR2 YFSETQ. The CDR3 is CASSQDMQGIGELFF. The CDR3, as DNA: TGCGCCAGCAGCCAGGATATGCAGGGGATCGGGGAGCTGTTTTTT.

The chain carries TRBV11-3 and TRBJ2-5; 10 bases fit TRBD2. The germline V gene has CDR1 SGHNT and CDR2 YENEEA. V lost 2 bases to trimming and J lost 9 bases; unmatched junction nucleotides: 9. The CDR3 has 15 amino acids. The CDR3 bases are TGTGCCAGCAGCTTAACGACTAGCGGGCCGGGGGCCCAGTACTTC. Protein sequence: CASSLTTSGPGAQYF.

V usage is TRBV29-1 and J usage is TRBJ2-1; D remains unclear. V was pared by 4 bases and J by 0 bases, with 7 bases between. The CDR3 totals 13 residues. Looked up from germline, CDR1 is SQVTM and CDR2 is ANQGSEA. CDR3 amino acids: CSVGTNSYNEQFF. CDR3 sequence (DNA): TGCAGCGTTGGAACCAACTCCTACAATGAGCAGTTCTTC.

DNA of the CDR3: TGTGCCAGCAGTTACTCGGTCCCGAACACTGAAGCTTTCTTT. This translates into CASSYSVPNTEAFF. The chain carries TRBV6-5 and TRBJ1-1; unclear D gene. CDR1 is MNHEY and CDR2 is SVGAGI in the germline V gene. The ends were cut back, 0 bases at V and 1 base at J, with 6 bases in the middle. This CDR3 spans 14 amino acids.

The chain has TRBV13 and TRBJ2-7; 7 positions agree with TRBD1. V shed 0 bases, J shed 5 bases, and the junction held 1 base outside the gene matches. Germline V gene data show CDR1 as PRHDT and CDR2 as FYEKMQ (reference sequence). This CDR3 region has 13 residues. DNA of the CDR3: TGTGCCAGCAGCTTAGGACAGGGGAACGAGCAGTACTTC. Encoded protein: CASSLGQGNEQYF.

V is TRBV10-3 and J is TRBJ1-1; unclear D gene. V gave up 2 bases and J gave up 7 bases, with 17 bases separating them. The CDR3 loop spans 15 amino acids. CDR1 and CDR2 from the germline V gene are ENHRY and SYGVKD. The CDR3 reads CAISEQGPRVGEAFF. The CDR3 coding sequence is TGTGCCATCAGTGAGCAAGGTCCTCGGGTGGGTGAAGCTTTCTTT.

The chain employs TRBV29-1 and TRBJ2-7, with 7 bases aligning to TRBD1. The CDR3 runs 14 residues. Germline CDR1 SQVTM, CDR2 ANQGSEA. Germline trimming cut 6 bases from V and 0 bases from J; bases unmatched to any gene: 8. The CDR3 is CSVQTWDSSYEQYF. The CDR3 DNA reads as TGCAGCGTACAGACCTGGGACAGCTCCTACGAGCAGTACTTC.